These T cell receptor beta chains were read from a single sample in a study of CD4 T cells in relation to SARS-CoV-2 and coronaviruses. Assay used: immunoSEQ multiplex PCR; TCRdb lists only in-frame clones, some missing. The data contain approximately 22,000 clones, 72% of them singletons. No cognate antigen is known for these TCRs. Sequencing input: CD4+ T cells from PBMCs, cultured in vitro. These receptors originate from a human donor in good health. CDR3s include the opening cysteine and the closing phenylalanine or tryptophan. A D gene is named only where the DNA matches it firmly. Size tells how often a clone was seen (once, few, many) or the class of an expanded clone, and some rows leave it out.

CDR3 protein: CASRASGKVIQYF; CDR3 DNA: TGTGCCAGCAGGGCTAGCGGGAAGGTCATTCAGTACTTC; clone size: .; D gene: TRBD2; V gene: TRBV12-3/TRBV12-4; J gene: TRBJ2-4
CDR3 protein: CASSLNYGYTF; CDR3 DNA: TGTGCCAGCAGCTTGAACTATGGCTACACCTTC; clone size: .; D gene: .; V gene: TRBV7-2; J gene: TRBJ1-2
CDR3 protein: CASSSDLYTDTQYF; CDR3 DNA: TGTGCCAGCAGCTCGGACCTCTACACAGATACGCAGTATTTT; clone size: once; D gene: .; V gene: TRBV7-9; J gene: TRBJ2-3
CDR3 protein: CASTTLGGRQPQHF; CDR3 DNA: TGTGCCAGTACCACCCTAGGGGGTCGTCAGCCCCAGCATTTT; clone size: .; D gene: .; V gene: TRBV6-5; J gene: TRBJ1-5
CDR3 protein: CASSPGNYEQYF; CDR3 DNA: TGTGCCAGCTCACCAGGGAACTACGAGCAGTACTTC; clone size: .; D gene: .; V gene: TRBV18; J gene: TRBJ2-7
CDR3 protein: CASSRGETQYF; CDR3 DNA: TGTGCCAGCAGTCGAGGGGAGACCCAGTACTTC; clone size: .; D gene: .; V gene: TRBV6-2/TRBV6-3; J gene: TRBJ2-5
CDR3 protein: CASSLWGQYGYTF; CDR3 DNA: TGTGCCAGCAGCCTTTGGGGACAGTACGGCTACACCTTC; clone size: .; D gene: TRBD1; V gene: TRBV5-4; J gene: TRBJ1-2
CDR3 protein: CASTFERGSPDTQYF; CDR3 DNA: TGTGCCAGCACCTTCGAGCGGGGGAGCCCTGATACGCAGTATTTT; clone size: .; D gene: TRBD2; V gene: TRBV6-5; J gene: TRBJ2-3
CDR3 protein: CASSGGAGVGYNEQFF; CDR3 DNA: TGTGCCAGCAGTGGGGGGGCGGGGGTAGGCTACAATGAGCAGTTCTTC; clone size: .; D gene: .; V gene: TRBV6-2/TRBV6-3; J gene: TRBJ2-1
CDR3 protein: CSVSGTGEQKLFF; CDR3 DNA: TGCAGCGTTTCCGGGACAGGGGAGCAAAAACTGTTTTTT; clone size: .; D gene: TRBD1; V gene: TRBV29-1; J gene: TRBJ1-4
CDR3 protein: CASSQDAAVPTDTQYF; CDR3 DNA: TGCGCCAGCAGCCAAGATGCGGCTGTCCCCACAGATACGCAGTATTTT; clone size: .; D gene: .; V gene: TRBV4-3; J gene: TRBJ2-3
CDR3 protein: CASSLTEKVFYGYTF; CDR3 DNA: TGTGCCAGCAGCTTGACAGAGAAAGTCTTCTATGGCTACACCTTC; clone size: .; D gene: .; V gene: TRBV5-5; J gene: TRBJ1-2
CDR3 protein: CASSLRYEQFF; CDR3 DNA: TGTGCCAGCAGTTTACGGTATGAGCAGTTCTTC; clone size: few; D gene: .; V gene: TRBV12-3/TRBV12-4; J gene: TRBJ2-1
CDR3 protein: CASSVGTSGTSYEQYF; CDR3 DNA: TGTGCCAGCAGCGTTGGGACTAGCGGGACCTCCTACGAGCAGTACTTC; clone size: .; D gene: TRBD2; V gene: TRBV9; J gene: TRBJ2-7
CDR3 protein: CASSLGGQETQYF; CDR3 DNA: TGTGCCAGCAGCTTAGGGGGGCAAGAGACCCAGTACTTC; clone size: .; D gene: .; V gene: TRBV7-8; J gene: TRBJ2-5
CDR3 protein: CASSLGAGTSTDTQYF; CDR3 DNA: TGTGCCAGCAGCTTAGGGGCAGGGACCAGCACAGATACGCAGTATTTT; clone size: .; D gene: .; V gene: TRBV7-2; J gene: TRBJ2-3